A single sample is the source of the 18 T cell receptor beta chains below, sequenced in a study of monozygotic twins with inflammatory bowel disease. TCRdb re-called the 5' RACE reads and gives one entry per CDR3 protein, without DNA. The repertoire table contains nearly 450,000 distinct CDR3 sequences. The specimen was blood. These receptors all stem from a human donor with ulcerative colitis or Crohn's disease, or a healthy co-twin of an affected twin (not recorded which).

The rearrangement joins TRBV12-5 to TRBJ2-5; no DNA is available, so the TRBD1 call from TCRdb remains unchecked. The CDR3 contains 15 residues. CDR1 LGHNT and CDR2 FRNRAP come from the germline V gene. The CDR3: CASGLVQGEIETQYF.

This chain uses TRBV12-3 or TRBV12-4 with TRBJ1-3; the D gene TCRdb calls, TRBD1, cannot be checked with no DNA. The CDR3 contains 16 residues. The CDR3 region is CASSFGAGSSGNTIYF.

The chain employs TRBV6-2 or TRBV6-3 and TRBJ2-5; TCRdb designates TRBD1, a call that cannot be tested without DNA. Germline CDR1 reads MNHEY; CDR2 reads SVGEGT. The CDR3 contains 14 residues. The CDR3 sequence is CASSSLSPRETQYF.

The rearrangement links TRBV5-1 to TRBJ2-3; with no DNA, the TCRdb D assignment of TRBD1 cannot be verified. This CDR3 is built from 16 residues. CDR1 SGHRS and CDR2 YFSETQ come from the germline V gene. The CDR3 is CASSGLAPTSTDTQYF.

The chain joins TRBV6-1 to TRBJ1-1; TCRdb proposes TRBD1, but this gene call is untestable without DNA. There are 13 residues in the CDR3. Germline assignment: CDR1 MNHNS and CDR2 SASEGT. CDR3 region: CASSERQGTEAFF.

The J gene is TRBJ2-3, the V gene TRBV24-1; TCRdb designates TRBD1, a call that cannot be tested without DNA. This CDR3 has 14 amino acids. In germline, CDR1 is KGHDR, CDR2 SFDVKD. The CDR3 loop reads CATSDPTRGDTQYF.

The chain has TRBV20-1 and TRBJ1-2; without DNA, the TCRdb call of TRBD1 cannot be checked. The CDR3 runs to 13 residues. Germline V lookup: CDR1 DFQATT, CDR2 SNEGSKA (reference sequence). The CDR3 loop reads CSARDTGYYGYTF.

This chain joins TRBV5-4 and TRBJ2-1. Germline-derived CDR1 and CDR2 are SGHNT and YYREEE (reference sequence). The CDR3 sequence is 15 residues long. The CDR3 loop is CASSFGGAPSNEQFF.

The J gene is TRBJ2-3, the V gene TRBV5-1; lacking DNA, the TRBD1 call made by TCRdb goes unchecked. The CDR3 loop spans 14 amino acids. CDR1 is SGHRS, CDR2 YFSETQ, per germline. The CDR3 loop is CASSRGTDTDTQYF.

The rearrangement joins TRBV11-1 to TRBJ1-1; TCRdb outputs TRBD1, but without DNA this stays unchecked. The CDR3 loop spans 13 amino acids. Germline assignment: CDR1 SGHAT and CDR2 FQDESV (reference sequence). Here the CDR3 reads CASSRGTAPEAFF.

This chain links TRBV7-6 with TRBJ2-1; without DNA, the TCRdb call of TRBD1 cannot be checked. The CDR3 runs 17 residues. Per the germline V gene, CDR1 is SGHVS and CDR2 is FNYEAQ. This CDR3 is CASSLGTGPSSYNEQFF.

The chain has TRBV5-6 and TRBJ1-4; no DNA is available, so the TRBD1 call from TCRdb remains unchecked. Germline V gene sequence: CDR1 SGHDT, CDR2 YYEEEE. This CDR3 comprises 17 residues. The CDR3: CASSFRDAGAGNEKLFF.

The chain links TRBV12-3 or TRBV12-4 to TRBJ2-2; TCRdb's assignment of TRBD1 cannot be checked, as there is no DNA. This CDR3 contains 17 residues. CDR3 region: CASSFVGRVADTGELFF.

CDR3 amino acids: CASHKRADTQYF. The chain links TRBV11-2 to TRBJ2-3. Germline lookup yields CDR1 SGHAT and CDR2 FQNNGV. The CDR3 is 12 residues long.

The chain couples TRBV10-3 to TRBJ2-1; TCRdb names TRBD2, which stays unverified in the absence of DNA. The CDR3 loop spans 12 amino acids. The germline gives CDR1 ENHRY, CDR2 SYGVKD. CDR3 sequence reads: CAISATSREQFF.

This chain connects TRBV7-2 to TRBJ2-5; TCRdb reports TRBD1, a call that lacks DNA to check it against. This CDR3 has 16 residues. The V gene's germline CDR1 is SGHTA and CDR2 FQGNSA. The CDR3 here is CASSLVAGVNGETQYF.

This rearrangement joins TRBV30 to TRBJ2-7. The CDR3 spans 14 residues. Germline lookup yields CDR1 GTSNPN and CDR2 SVGIG (reference sequence). CDR3: CAWNVGGVTYEQYF.

The V and J genes are TRBV27 and TRBJ2-7; TCRdb reports TRBD1, a call that lacks DNA to check it against. Per the germline V gene, CDR1 is MNHEY and CDR2 is SMNVEV (reference sequence). There are 13 residues in the CDR3. CDR3 amino acids: CASRLQGSYEQYF.